This is a list of T cell receptor beta chains from one sample in a study of blood T cell repertoires in COVID-19. TCRdb keeps only in-frame clones here, not all; method: immunoSEQ multiplex PCR. The data contain 210,000 or so clones, under 90% of them singletons. The sample was peripheral blood. Source of these receptors: a woman aged 80 or over with active or convalescent COVID-19. Each CDR3 is given with its conserved first and last residue. The order of the fields is V gene, D gene, clone size, J gene, CDR3 protein, CDR3 DNA. A D gene is named only where the DNA matches it firmly. Size values are once, few and many counts, or a class for expanded clones, and some rows have none.

TRBV27	NA	NA	TRBJ1-2	CASSFLTPEGVANYGYTF	TGTGCCAGCAGTTTTCTTACCCCCGAGGGTGTCGCTAACTATGGCTACACCTTC
TRBV5-4	TRBD2	NA	TRBJ2-3	CASSLPSGRAGDTQYF	TGTGCCAGCAGCTTGCCTAGCGGGAGGGCCGGAGATACGCAGTATTTT
TRBV2	NA	NA	TRBJ1-1	CATLMTAGNTEAFF	TGTGCCACACTTATGACAGCCGGGAACACTGAAGCTTTCTTT
TRBV29-1	TRBD2	NA	TRBJ2-5	CSVLAGGQTQYF	TGCAGCGTTCTAGCGGGGGGCCAGACCCAGTACTTC
TRBV30	TRBD2	once	TRBJ2-3	CAWTPGTTLRADTQYF	TGTGCCTGGACCCCGGGGACTACCCTAAGGGCAGATACGCAGTATTTT
TRBV28	NA	NA	TRBJ2-2	CASTSQGGDTGELFF	TGTGCCAGCACCTCCCAGGGGGGTGACACCGGGGAGCTGTTTTTT
TRBV6-5	TRBD2	NA	TRBJ2-2	CASQRGGAGTGELFF	TGTGCCAGTCAACGCGGGGGGGCGGGCACCGGGGAGCTGTTTTTT
TRBV5-1	NA	NA	TRBJ2-7	CASSLGATAGEQYF	TGCGCCAGCAGCTTGGGTGCAACGGCGGGCGAGCAGTACTTC
TRBV7-9	TRBD1	NA	TRBJ1-4	CASSLVGTVEKLFF	TGTGCCAGCAGCTTAGTGGGGACAGTAGAAAAACTGTTTTTT
TRBV19	NA	NA	TRBJ2-2	CASSILGRNTGELFF	TGTGCCAGTAGTATTCTCGGGAGGAACACCGGGGAGCTGTTTTTT
TRBV28	NA	NA	TRBJ1-6	CASSLSYSPLHF	TGTGCCAGCAGTTTATCTTATTCACCCCTCCACTTT
TRBV19	NA	NA	TRBJ2-1	CASSLRGDNEQFF	TGTGCCAGTAGTCTCAGGGGGGACAATGAGCAGTTCTTC
TRBV7-3	TRBD1	NA	TRBJ1-3	CASSPTGIGSGNTIYF	TGTGCCAGCAGCCCGACAGGGATAGGCTCTGGAAACACCATATATTTT
TRBV5-1	NA	NA	TRBJ1-1	CASRTTTNTEAFF	TGCGCCAGCAGGACTACTACGAACACTGAAGCTTTCTTT
TRBV6-6	NA	NA	TRBJ2-7	CASRLTGTYEQYF	TGTGCCAGCAGGCTGACAGGCACCTACGAGCAGTACTTC
TRBV9	TRBD2	NA	TRBJ2-2	CASSVLAGTGELFF	TGTGCCAGCAGCGTTCTAGCGGGAACCGGGGAGCTGTTTTTT
TRBV15	TRBD1	NA	TRBJ1-5	CATSSTKQGNQPQHF	TGTGCCACCAGCAGCACAAAACAGGGGAATCAGCCCCAGCATTTT
TRBV5-1	TRBD2	NA	TRBJ2-5	CASSLTGLAEQETQYF	TGCGCCAGCAGCCTAACTGGACTAGCGGAGCAAGAGACCCAGTACTTC
TRBV7-2	NA	NA	TRBJ2-1	CASSLDSTEQFF	TGTGCCAGCAGTTTGGACTCGACCGAGCAGTTCTTC
TRBV5-1	NA	few	TRBJ1-1	CASSLTGGNTEAFF	TGCGCCAGCAGCTTGACGGGAGGGAACACTGAAGCTTTCTTT
TRBV19	NA	NA	TRBJ1-2	CASSIGFGHLYGYTF	TGTGCCAGTAGTATCGGTTTTGGACACCTCTATGGCTACACCTTC
TRBV9	TRBD1	NA	TRBJ2-7	CASSPQQGAPAEQYF	TGTGCCAGCAGCCCCCAACAGGGGGCGCCGGCCGAGCAGTACTTC
TRBV19	NA	NA	TRBJ1-4	CASSTTGTWEKLFF	TGTGCCAGTAGTACTACAGGGACATGGGAAAAACTGTTTTTT
TRBV28	NA	NA	TRBJ1-3	CASSLRGPGNTIYF	TGTGCCAGCAGTTTACGAGGGCCTGGAAACACCATATATTTT
TRBV7-2	TRBD2	NA	TRBJ2-2	CASSFAGGNTGELFF	TGTGCCAGCAGCTTCGCGGGAGGGAACACCGGGGAGCTGTTTTTT
TRBV6-2/TRBV6-3	NA	NA	TRBJ1-5	CASSHREADQPQHF	TGTGCCAGCAGCCACCGGGAGGCGGATCAGCCCCAGCATTTT
TRBV4-2	TRBD1	NA	TRBJ2-2	CASSQDRGTGELFF	TGTGCCAGCAGCCAAGACAGGGGGACCGGGGAGCTGTTTTTT